This T cell receptor (beta chain) stems from a study of neoadjuvant anti-PD-1 for oral cavity cancer. In the study overall: Patients without progression got a fourth dose around day 43. The study's findings and limits: Higher pretreatment blood Treg/Th17 ratios correlated with higher pretreatment blood and lower post-treatment tumor TCRbeta clonality.

Most PBMC samples had approximately 500 ng input DNA in six replicates. Sequencing used immunoSEQ multiplex PCR; TCRdb keeps in-frame clones, though not all of them. Of 12,000 to 15,000 clones in the sample, about two thirds were seen once. Notes on this clone: Its antigen is still unknown.

Blood cells were analyzed directly, without culture or expansion. The clonotype originates from a person aged 35 to 85 with oral cavity squamous cell carcinoma. The specimen was PBMCs, collected before nivolumab (anti-PD-1) treatment.

The CDR3 coding sequence is TGTGCCAGCAGCTTAACGGGGAGTGGGCCGGAGACCCAGTACTTC. This translates into CASSLTGSGPETQYF. The chain couples TRBV7-3 to TRBJ2-5, with a possible D match to TRBD2 (5 bases). This CDR3 comprises 15 residues. CDR1 and CDR2 (germline): SGHTA, FQGTGA. The V gene lost 0 bases and the J gene lost 5 bases, with 13 bases spanning the gap.